This T cell receptor (beta chain) appears in the sequencing data of a study of CD8 T cells in ankylosing spondylitis. Study results and limitations: From matched ankylosing spondylitis synovial fluid, disease-linked clones were reportedly recovered at significantly enriched levels. One TCR beta motif, made up of roughly eight highly homologous variants, appeared characteristic of ankylosing spondylitis blood. Earlier authors reported some of these motif variants in reactive arthritis synovial fluid and blood.

Germline loops: CDR1 SGHKS, CDR2 YYEKEE (reference sequence). The CDR3 runs 15 residues. Between the trimmed V and J ends, which lost 1 base and 2 bases, there was a span of 12 bases. Construction of TCR beta libraries was performed using quantitative 5'-RACE with molecular barcodes. MiXCR, applied by TCRdb to the 5' RACE reads, yields one record per CDR3 protein. The sample has about 140,000 distinct CDR3 sequences, about 7% seen once. This clonotype was counted many times. What it binds is not known. The source material was blood, either unsorted or a sorted T cell fraction (not recorded which). This clonotype was sampled from a female donor with ankylosing spondylitis or in good health (not recorded which). V usage is TRBV5-5 and J usage is TRBJ1-1; D not certain. DNA of the CDR3: TGTGCCAGCAGCTTGCGTGTTGTAAGCAACACTGAAGCTTTCTTT. Translated: CASSLRVVSNTEAFF.